Below are 25 T cell receptor beta chains sequenced from a single sample in a study of beta chain features in type 1 diabetes. Sequencing targeted expressed TCRB transcripts, as all isolated RNA had been reverse transcribed. The protocol was immunoSEQ multiplex PCR, while the TCRdb copy is restricted to in-frame clones and leaves out a portion. The sample yields more than 130,000 clones, about 7.1% seen once. Sequencing was carried out using central memory CD4+ T cells from blood. The receptors originated from a woman in her 30s in good health.

This clone was observed a handful of times. The chain links TRBV29-1 to TRBJ2-7, with D unclear. V was pared by 4 bases and J by 1 base, with 11 bases between. Germline V CDR1 and CDR2: SQVTM, ANQGSEA. CDR3 length: 13 residues. The CDR3 bases are TGCAGCGTTGGAAGGCGGAGTTCCTACGAGCAGTACTTC. Encoded protein: CSVGRRSSYEQYF.

This clone has only a few counts. The chain links TRBV30 to TRBJ2-5; 10 bases map to TRBD2. This CDR3 contains 16 residues. Germline CDR1 and CDR2: GTSNPN and SVGIG (reference sequence). The junction had 5 bases not matched to a gene; V was cut back by 0 bases and J by 1 base. CDR3 nucleotides: TGTGCCTGGAGTGTACGCCTAGCGGGAGCCCAAGAGACCCAGTACTTC. Its protein is CAWSVRLAGAQETQYF.

This clone was seen a handful of times. Other DNA variants within this sample encode the same CDR3. The chain links TRBV5-6 to TRBJ2-5, with 9 positions matching TRBD2. After removal of 4 bases from V and 2 bases from J, the junction contained 3 bases not matched to a gene. Germline assignment: CDR1 SGHDT and CDR2 YYEEEE. The CDR3 runs to 14 residues. Here the CDR3 reads CASSLSGRQETQYF. The CDR3 nucleotides are TGTGCCAGCAGCCTTAGCGGGAGACAAGAGACCCAGTACTTC.

This clone was seen only a few times. This chain links TRBV6-5 with TRBJ1-4; TRBD1 might be the D (5 bases). The CDR3 runs 15 residues. Germline V gene sequence: CDR1 MNHEY, CDR2 SVGAGI. The V gene lost 2 bases and the J gene lost 0 bases, with 7 bases spanning the gap. The CDR3 DNA follows: TGTGCCAGCAGTTACGACAGTGCAACTAATGAAAAACTGTTTTTT. Amino acid sequence: CASSYDSATNEKLFF.

V usage is TRBV14 and J usage is TRBJ1-3; D may be TRBD1 (6 bases). The CDR3 consists of 15 residues. The germline V gene has CDR1 SGHDN and CDR2 FVKESK. V lost 7 bases and J 0 bases, leaving 13 bases between the germline ends. DNA of the CDR3: TGTGCCAGCAAAAATGCAGGGGACTCTGGAAACACCATATATTTT. Translation gives CASKNAGDSGNTIYF.

The table lists this clone with a few counts. For the CDR3, the DNA is TGTGCCAGCAGCTTAGGCGGTGCGGGGTCGGATGGCTACACCTTC. Translated: CASSLGGAGSDGYTF. The chain uses TRBV7-9 and TRBJ1-2; D remains unclear. The germline gives CDR1 SEHNR, CDR2 FQNEAQ (reference sequence). Trimming took off 1 base at V and 6 bases at J, with 15 bases between the two ends. The CDR3 is made up of 15 amino acids.

The chain joins TRBV2 to TRBJ2-7; TRBD2 matches at 10 bases. The CDR3 totals 16 residues. Germline CDR1 is SNHLY and CDR2 is FYNNEI. V shed 6 bases and J 4 bases; nucleotides not matched to a gene: 12. For the CDR3, the DNA is TGTGCCAGCAGCCGAGCGGCTAGCGGGAGTAGGTACGAGCAGTACTTC. Translation: CASSRAASGSRYEQYF.

The chain links TRBV5-1 to TRBJ2-1, with 16 bases lining up with TRBD2. Germline assignment: CDR1 SGHRS and CDR2 YFSETQ. CDR3 length: 17 amino acids. Trimming removed 3 bases from V and 8 bases from J; junction bases left unmatched: 8. The CDR3 DNA reads TGCGCCAGCAGCTCCGGGACTAGCGGGAGGGGTGTCGATGAGCAGTTCTTC. Its protein is CASSSGTSGRGVDEQFF.

There are many counts of this clone. The chain has TRBV4-1 and TRBJ2-3; maybe TRBD1 (6 bases). Deletions cut 1 base from V and 2 bases from J, with 16 bases between. The CDR3 consists of 17 residues. The germline CDR1 and CDR2 sequences are MGHRA and YSYEKL. CDR3 loop: CASSQAKQGPTTDTQYF. The CDR3, as DNA: TGCGCCAGCAGCCAAGCAAAACAGGGTCCGACCACAGATACGCAGTATTTT.

This clone has a handful of counts. V and J are TRBV7-9 and TRBJ1-2; D remains unclear. The CDR3 length is 14 residues. Germline CDR1 SEHNR, CDR2 FQNEAQ (reference sequence). Trimming removed 5 bases from V and 4 bases from J, with 14 bases in between. The CDR3 bases are TGTGCCAGCAGCCGTACTGCAATCGGCTATGGCTACACCTTC. Translated: CASSRTAIGYGYTF.

The sample holds a few counts of this clone. This chain links TRBV5-8 with TRBJ1-5, with 8 bases identical to TRBD1. The CDR3 covers 16 residues. With V trimmed by 7 bases and J by 5 bases, 14 bases remained unmatched. Per germline, CDR1 SGHTS and CDR2 YDEGEE. The CDR3 DNA follows: TGTGCCAGCTCTGCTACCGTCGGACAGGGATATCAGCCCCAGCATTTT. This codes for CASSATVGQGYQPQHF. Drawing the rest from reference TRBV5-8 and TRBJ1-5, the complete variable domain is EAGVTQSPTHLIKTRGQQATLRCSPISGHTSVYWYQQALGLGLQFLLWYDEGEERNRGNFPPRFSGRQFPNYSSELNVNALELEDSALYLCASSATVGQGYQPQHFGDGTRLSIL.

V is TRBV5-4 and J is TRBJ2-7; D is possibly TRBD2 (5 bases). Trimming took 4 bases from V and 1 from J, leaving 15 bases between them. This CDR3 is 15 amino acids long. CDR1 SGHNT and CDR2 YYREEE come from the germline V gene (reference sequence). CDR3 sequence: CASSLGMRASYEQYF. The CDR3 nucleotides read TGTGCCAGCAGCCTGGGGATGAGGGCTTCCTACGAGCAGTACTTC.

The rearrangement uses TRBV2 and TRBJ2-2; a weak D match, TRBD2 (5 bases). This CDR3 region has 15 residues. With 7 bases removed from V and 0 bases from J, the gap between germline ends came to 12 bases. Germline CDR1 reads SNHLY; CDR2 reads FYNNEI. CDR3 protein: CASTSSDANTGELFF. CDR3 in DNA: TGTGCCAGCACCAGTAGCGACGCGAACACCGGGGAGCTGTTTTTT.

This clone has at least ten counts. The chain links TRBV5-4 to TRBJ2-5; TRBD1 is a possible D gene (6 bases). Deletions cut 4 bases from V and 2 bases from J, with 12 bases between. This CDR3 is 14 amino acids long. CDR1 and CDR2 from the germline V gene are SGHNT and YYREEE (reference sequence). CDR3 DNA: TGTGCCAGCAGCCTGAGGACAGAGCAAGAGACCCAGTACTTC. This sequence encodes CASSLRTEQETQYF.

In this sample, this clone turned up a few times. This rearrangement joins TRBV7-8 to TRBJ1-1; tentatively, D is TRBD1 (6 bases). The CDR3 length is 13 residues. With 9 bases removed from V and 1 base from J, the gap between germline ends came to 12 bases. Germline V CDR1 and CDR2: SGHVS, FQNEAQ. The CDR3 sequence is CASRRGQNTEAFF. The DNA for the CDR3 is TGTGCCAGTAGAAGGGGACAGAACACTGAAGCTTTCTTT.

The V and J genes are TRBV5-1 and TRBJ2-3; the match to TRBD2 covers 9 bases. Germline V gene data show CDR1 as SGHRS and CDR2 as YFSETQ. CDR3 length: 16 residues. With 4 bases clipped from V and 1 base from J, the junction kept 7 bases outside the gene matches. The CDR3 DNA sequence: TGCGCCAGCAGCCCCCTAGCGGGATCCGGCACAGATACGCAGTATTTT. It translates to CASSPLAGSGTDTQYF.

This clone was picked up a small number of times. The CDR3 sequence: CASSTTRGGAYNEQFF. The CDR3 nucleotides read TGTGCCAGCAGTACGACACGGGGGGGCGCCTACAATGAGCAGTTCTTC. The chain employs TRBV28 and TRBJ2-1; 8 bases match TRBD2. The CDR3 extends over 16 amino acids. With V trimmed by 5 bases and J by 2 bases, 8 bases remained unmatched. Per the germline V gene, CDR1 is MDHEN and CDR2 is SYDVKM.

This clone was seen a few times. This chain joins TRBV9 and TRBJ2-1, with 8 nucleotides matching TRBD2. V lost 3 bases and J lost 6; bases outside the gene matches: 14. Germline CDR1 is SGDLS and CDR2 is YYNGEE. The CDR3 runs 17 residues. The CDR3: CASSARGGVLVGNEQFF. The DNA of the CDR3 is TGTGCCAGCAGCGCCCGGGGGGGGGTTTTAGTCGGCAATGAGCAGTTCTTC.

The gene calls are TRBV7-6 and TRBJ2-3; D may be TRBD1 (6 bases). Germline-derived CDR1 and CDR2 are SGHVS and FNYEAQ. There are 16 residues in the CDR3. Between the trimmed V and J ends, which lost 4 bases and 3 bases, there was a span of 17 bases. The CDR3 loop reads CASSSPPGQRTDTQYF. The DNA for the CDR3 is TGTGCCAGCAGCTCTCCTCCGGGACAACGTACAGATACGCAGTATTTT. The whole variable domain, remainder taken from reference TRBV7-6 and TRBJ2-3, is GAGVSQSPRYKVTKRGQDVALRCDPISGHVSLYWYRQALGQGPEFLTYFNYEAQQDKSGLPNDRFSAERPEGSISTLTIQRTEQRDSAMYRCASSSPPGQRTDTQYFGPGTRLTVL.

This clone was detected a few times. The chain carries TRBV4-1 and TRBJ2-1; D perhaps matches TRBD1 (6 bases). The V gene's germline CDR1 is MGHRA and CDR2 YSYEKL. The CDR3 has 16 amino acids. V lost 4 bases and J lost 6, with 19 bases in between. DNA of the CDR3: TGCGCCAGCAGCCCCGGACAGTCCGTTAAGATCAATGAGCAGTTCTTC. Its protein product is CASSPGQSVKINEQFF.

This clone has just a few counts. This chain uses TRBV6-1 with TRBJ2-1, with D perhaps TRBD1 (5 bases). This CDR3 comprises 12 residues. Germline CDR1 MNHNS, CDR2 SASEGT. Trimming removed 7 bases at V and 7 bases at J, with 11 bases between. CDR3 sequence: CASTRTQNEQFF. CDR3 nucleotide sequence: TGTGCCAGCACTCGGACACAGAATGAGCAGTTCTTC.

This clone was seen many times. This chain uses TRBV27 with TRBJ1-2; D is unresolved. Germline V lookup: CDR1 MNHEY, CDR2 SMNVEV (reference sequence). The CDR3 covers 15 residues. V was shortened by 6 bases and J by 5 bases, with 19 bases between the two germline ends. CDR3 amino acids: CASRLGLGSLYGYTF. In nucleotides, the CDR3 is TGTGCCAGCAGACTAGGTCTGGGGAGTCTTTATGGCTACACCTTC.

The table lists this clone with a few counts. The chain carries TRBV5-4 and TRBJ2-7; 7 bases line up with TRBD2. V trimming: 2 bases; J trimming: 3 bases; junction bases outside the gene matches: 8. CDR3 length: 15 residues. CDR1 and CDR2 from the germline V gene are SGHNT and YYREEE (reference sequence). Here the CDR3 reads CASSFSGAGLYEQYF. In DNA, the CDR3 is TGTGCCAGCAGCTTTTCCGGAGCGGGGCTCTACGAGCAGTACTTC.

Only a few counts were recorded for this clone. DNA of the CDR3: TGTGCCAGCAGTGGGTCGACAGGGGGAAGCGAAAAACTGTTTTTT. Residues: CASSGSTGGSEKLFF. V gene TRBV6-1 combines with J gene TRBJ1-4; 9 nucleotides agree with TRBD1. Germline loops: CDR1 MNHNS, CDR2 SASEGT. The V and J ends lost 4 bases and 8 bases, in that order; junction bases with no gene match: 8. This CDR3 comprises 15 residues.

This clone was picked up a small number of times. The CDR3 reads CASSRDRKETQYF. The CDR3 nucleotides are TGTGCCAGCAGTCGGGACAGAAAAGAGACCCAGTACTTC. The chain uses TRBV14 and TRBJ2-5, with 7 nucleotides matching TRBD1. CDR1 is SGHDN and CDR2 is FVKESK in the germline V gene. The junction had 4 bases not matched to a gene; V was cut back by 6 bases and J by 3 bases. The CDR3 runs to 13 residues.